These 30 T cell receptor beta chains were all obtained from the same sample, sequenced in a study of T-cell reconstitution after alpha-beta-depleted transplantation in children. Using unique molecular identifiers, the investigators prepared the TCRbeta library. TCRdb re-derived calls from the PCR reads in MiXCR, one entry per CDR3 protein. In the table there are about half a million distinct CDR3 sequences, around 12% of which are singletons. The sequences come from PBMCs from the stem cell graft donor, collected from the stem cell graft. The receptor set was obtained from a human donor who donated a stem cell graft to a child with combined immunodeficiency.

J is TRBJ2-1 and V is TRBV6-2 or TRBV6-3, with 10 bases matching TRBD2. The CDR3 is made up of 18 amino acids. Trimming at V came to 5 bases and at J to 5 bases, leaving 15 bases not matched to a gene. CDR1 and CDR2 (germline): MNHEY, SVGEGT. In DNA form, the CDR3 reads TGTGCCAGCAGTAAAGACACTCGAGCGGGGGGGCGAAACAATGAGCAGTTCTTC. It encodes CASSKDTRAGGRNNEQFF.

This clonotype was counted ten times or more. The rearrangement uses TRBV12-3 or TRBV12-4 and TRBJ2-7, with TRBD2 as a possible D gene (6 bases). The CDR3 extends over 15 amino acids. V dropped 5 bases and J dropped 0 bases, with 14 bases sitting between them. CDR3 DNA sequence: TGTGCCAGCAGTCACCTGGGACTGAGCTCCTACGAGCAGTACTTC. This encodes CASSHLGLSSYEQYF.

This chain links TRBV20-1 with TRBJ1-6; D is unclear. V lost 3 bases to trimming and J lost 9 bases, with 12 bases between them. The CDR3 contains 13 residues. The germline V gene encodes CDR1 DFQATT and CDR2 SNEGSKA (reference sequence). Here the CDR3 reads CSASLSQASPLHF. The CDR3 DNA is TGCAGTGCTAGTCTCAGTCAAGCTTCACCCCTCCACTTT.

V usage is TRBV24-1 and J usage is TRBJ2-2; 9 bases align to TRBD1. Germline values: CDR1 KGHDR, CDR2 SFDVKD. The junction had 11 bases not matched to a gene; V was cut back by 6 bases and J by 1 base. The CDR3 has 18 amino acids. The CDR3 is CATSPRLGTGRNTGELFF. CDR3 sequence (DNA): TGTGCCACCAGTCCACGGCTTGGGACAGGGAGGAACACCGGGGAGCTGTTTTTT.

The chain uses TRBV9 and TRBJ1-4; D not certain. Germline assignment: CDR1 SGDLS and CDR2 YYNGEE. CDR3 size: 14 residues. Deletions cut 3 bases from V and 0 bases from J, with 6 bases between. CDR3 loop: CASSAHTTNEKLFF. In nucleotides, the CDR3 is TGTGCCAGCAGCGCACACACAACTAATGAAAAACTGTTTTTT.

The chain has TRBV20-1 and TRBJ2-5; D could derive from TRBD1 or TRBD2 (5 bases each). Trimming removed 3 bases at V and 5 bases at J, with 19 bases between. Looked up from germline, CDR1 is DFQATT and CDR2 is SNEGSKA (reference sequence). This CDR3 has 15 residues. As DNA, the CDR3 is TGCAGTGCTAGGCTACTGGGACGGCTAGAGGAGACCCAGTACTTC. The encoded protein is CSARLLGRLEETQYF.

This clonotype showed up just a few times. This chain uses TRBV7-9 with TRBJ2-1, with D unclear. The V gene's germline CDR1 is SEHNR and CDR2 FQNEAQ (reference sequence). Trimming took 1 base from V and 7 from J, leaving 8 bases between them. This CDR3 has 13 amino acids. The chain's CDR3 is CASSLVAANEQFF. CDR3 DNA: TGTGCCAGCAGCTTAGTTGCTGCTAATGAGCAGTTCTTC.

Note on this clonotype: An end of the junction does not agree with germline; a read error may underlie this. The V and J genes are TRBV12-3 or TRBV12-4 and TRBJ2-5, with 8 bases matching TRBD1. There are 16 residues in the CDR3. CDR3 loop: CASSLAGTGSGETQYF. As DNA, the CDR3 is TGTGCCAGCAGTCTAGCCGGGACAGGATCGGGGGAGACCCAGTACTTC.

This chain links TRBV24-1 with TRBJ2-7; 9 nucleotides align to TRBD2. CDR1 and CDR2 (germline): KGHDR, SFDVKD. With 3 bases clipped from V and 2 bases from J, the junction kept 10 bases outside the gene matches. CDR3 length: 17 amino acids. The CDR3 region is CATSDLQMTSGAYEQYF. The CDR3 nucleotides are TGTGCCACCAGTGATCTACAAATGACTAGCGGAGCCTACGAGCAGTACTTC.

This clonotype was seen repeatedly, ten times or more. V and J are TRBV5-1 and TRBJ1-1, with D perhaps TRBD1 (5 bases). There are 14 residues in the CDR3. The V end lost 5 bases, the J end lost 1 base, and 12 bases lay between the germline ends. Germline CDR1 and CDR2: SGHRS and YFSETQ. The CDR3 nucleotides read TGCGCCAGCAGACAGGAGGTTCGGAACACTGAAGCTTTCTTT. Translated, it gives CASRQEVRNTEAFF.

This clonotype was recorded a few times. Written as DNA, the CDR3 is TGTGCCAGCAACAACTGGGGGGGCGCAGATACGCAGTATTTT. It specifies CASNNWGGADTQYF. The chain joins TRBV6-2 or TRBV6-3 to TRBJ2-3; D perhaps matches TRBD2 (7 bases). Trimming stripped 7 bases from V and 4 bases from J, with 15 bases between. There are 14 residues in the CDR3. The V gene's germline CDR1 is MNHEY and CDR2 SVGEGT.

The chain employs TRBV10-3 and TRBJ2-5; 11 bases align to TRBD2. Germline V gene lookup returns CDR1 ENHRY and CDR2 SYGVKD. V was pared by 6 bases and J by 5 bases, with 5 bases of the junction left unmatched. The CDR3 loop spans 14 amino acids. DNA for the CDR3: TGTGCCATCAGCCTAGCGGGAGGATGGGAGACCCAGTACTTC. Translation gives CAISLAGGWETQYF.

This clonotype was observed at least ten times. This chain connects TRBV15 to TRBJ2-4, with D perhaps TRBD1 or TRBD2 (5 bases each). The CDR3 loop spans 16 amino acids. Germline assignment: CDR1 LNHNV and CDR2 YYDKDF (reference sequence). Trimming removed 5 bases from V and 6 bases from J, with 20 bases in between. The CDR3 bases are TGTGCCACCAGCTTAGGCCCGGGGAATGGGGGAAACATTCAGTACTTC. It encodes CATSLGPGNGGNIQYF.

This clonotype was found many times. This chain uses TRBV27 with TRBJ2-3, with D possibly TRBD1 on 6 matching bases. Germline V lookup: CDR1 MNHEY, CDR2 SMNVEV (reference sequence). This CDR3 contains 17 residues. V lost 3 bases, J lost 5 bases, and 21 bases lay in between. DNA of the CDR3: TGTGCCAGCAGTTTCTCAGGGGCCCTCTTGTCCAGAGATACGCAGTATTTT. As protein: CASSFSGALLSRDTQYF.

CDR3 nucleotide sequence: TGTGCCAGCAGCCCGGACAGGGCTGGCTACACCTTC. It translates to CASSPDRAGYTF. The V and J genes are TRBV6-6 and TRBJ1-2, with 8 nucleotides matching TRBD1. Trimming took 6 bases from V and 7 from J; bases not matched to a gene: 4. The CDR3 has 12 amino acids. CDR1 and CDR2 (germline): MNHNY, SVGAGI (reference sequence).

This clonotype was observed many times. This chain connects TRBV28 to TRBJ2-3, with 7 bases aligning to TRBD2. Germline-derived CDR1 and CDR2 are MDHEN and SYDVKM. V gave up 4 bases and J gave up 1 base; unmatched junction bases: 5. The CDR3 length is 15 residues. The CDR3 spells CASSYASGGTDTQYF. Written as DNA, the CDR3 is TGTGCCAGCAGTTACGCTAGCGGTGGCACAGATACGCAGTATTTT.

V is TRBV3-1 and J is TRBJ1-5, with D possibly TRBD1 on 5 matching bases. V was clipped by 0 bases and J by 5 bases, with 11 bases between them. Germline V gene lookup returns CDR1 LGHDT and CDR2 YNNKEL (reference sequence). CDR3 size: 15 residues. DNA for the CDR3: TGTGCCAGCAGCCAAGATCCGGGAGGGGATCAGCCCCAGCATTTT. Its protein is CASSQDPGGDQPQHF.

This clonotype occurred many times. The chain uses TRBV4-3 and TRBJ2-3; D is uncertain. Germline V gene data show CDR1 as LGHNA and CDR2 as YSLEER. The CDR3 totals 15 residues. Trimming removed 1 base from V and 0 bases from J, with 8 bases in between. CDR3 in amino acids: CASSQGSFSTDTQYF. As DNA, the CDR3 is TGCGCCAGCAGCCAAGGAAGTTTTAGCACAGATACGCAGTATTTT.

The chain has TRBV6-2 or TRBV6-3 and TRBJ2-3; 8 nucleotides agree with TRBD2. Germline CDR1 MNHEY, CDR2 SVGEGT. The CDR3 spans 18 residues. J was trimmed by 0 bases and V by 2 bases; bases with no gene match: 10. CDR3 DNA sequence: TGTGCCAGCAGTTACGTCGGCGGGGGGCCAAAGAGCACAGATACGCAGTATTTT. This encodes CASSYVGGGPKSTDTQYF.

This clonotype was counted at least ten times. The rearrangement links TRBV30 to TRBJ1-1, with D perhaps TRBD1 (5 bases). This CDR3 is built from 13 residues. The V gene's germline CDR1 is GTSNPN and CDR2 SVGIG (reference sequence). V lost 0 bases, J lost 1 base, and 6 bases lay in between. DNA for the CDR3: TGTGCCTGGAGTGTCAGGGCGAACACTGAAGCTTTCTTT. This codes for CAWSVRANTEAFF.

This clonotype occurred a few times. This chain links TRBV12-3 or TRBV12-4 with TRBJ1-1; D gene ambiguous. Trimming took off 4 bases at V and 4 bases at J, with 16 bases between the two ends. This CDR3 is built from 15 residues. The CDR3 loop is CASSSRPPWSTEAFF. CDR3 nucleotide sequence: TGTGCCAGCAGTTCAAGACCACCCTGGAGCACTGAAGCTTTCTTT.

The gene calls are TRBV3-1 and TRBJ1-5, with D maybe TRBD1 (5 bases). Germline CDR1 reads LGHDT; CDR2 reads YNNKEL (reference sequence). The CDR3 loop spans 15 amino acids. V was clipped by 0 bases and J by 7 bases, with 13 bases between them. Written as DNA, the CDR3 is TGTGCCAGCAGCCAAGATGGAGGGGTAAGACAGCCCCAGCATTTT. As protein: CASSQDGGVRQPQHF.

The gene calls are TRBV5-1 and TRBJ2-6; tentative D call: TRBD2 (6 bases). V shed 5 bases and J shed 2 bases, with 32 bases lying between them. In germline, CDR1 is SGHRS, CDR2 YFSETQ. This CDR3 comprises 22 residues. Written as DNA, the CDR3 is TGCGCCAGCAGTTCCGGAGAGTTCCGGGACTCGGCTAGAGGGGCTGGGGCCAACGTCCTGACTTTC. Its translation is CASSSGEFRDSARGAGANVLTF.

This chain's CDR3 is CSARDQTGQDIQYF. DNA for the CDR3: TGCAGTGCTAGAGATCAAACCGGGCAGGACATTCAGTACTTC. The chain recombines TRBV20-1 with TRBJ2-4; D is undetermined. Germline V gene lookup returns CDR1 DFQATT and CDR2 SNEGSKA (reference sequence). With 0 bases removed from V and 8 bases from J, the gap between germline ends came to 14 bases. This CDR3 has 14 residues.

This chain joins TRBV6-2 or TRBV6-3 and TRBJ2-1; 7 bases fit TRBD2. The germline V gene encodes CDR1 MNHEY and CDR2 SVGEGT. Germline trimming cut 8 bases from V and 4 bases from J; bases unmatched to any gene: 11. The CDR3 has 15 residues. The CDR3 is CASLQTGGGYNEQFF. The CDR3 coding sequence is TGTGCCAGCCTACAAACTGGCGGGGGTTACAATGAGCAGTTCTTC.

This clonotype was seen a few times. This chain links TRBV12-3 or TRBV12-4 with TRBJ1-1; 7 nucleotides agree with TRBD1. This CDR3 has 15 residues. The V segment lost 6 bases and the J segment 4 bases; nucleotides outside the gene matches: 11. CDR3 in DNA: TGTGCCAGCAGCAGCGGACAGGTCGTGGGCACTGAAGCTTTCTTT. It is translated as CASSSGQVVGTEAFF.

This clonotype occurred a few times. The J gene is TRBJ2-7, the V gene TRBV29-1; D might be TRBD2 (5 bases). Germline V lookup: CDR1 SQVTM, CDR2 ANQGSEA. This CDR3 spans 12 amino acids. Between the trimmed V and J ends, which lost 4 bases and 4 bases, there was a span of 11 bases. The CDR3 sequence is CSVALPGYEQYF. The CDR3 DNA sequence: TGCAGCGTTGCATTACCGGGGTACGAGCAGTACTTC.

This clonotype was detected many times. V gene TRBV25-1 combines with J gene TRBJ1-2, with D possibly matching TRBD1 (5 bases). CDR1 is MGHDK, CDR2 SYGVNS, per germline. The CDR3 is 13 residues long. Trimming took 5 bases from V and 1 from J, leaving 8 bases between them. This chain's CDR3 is CASSSTVNYGYTF. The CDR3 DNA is TGTGCCAGCAGTTCGACAGTTAACTATGGCTACACCTTC.

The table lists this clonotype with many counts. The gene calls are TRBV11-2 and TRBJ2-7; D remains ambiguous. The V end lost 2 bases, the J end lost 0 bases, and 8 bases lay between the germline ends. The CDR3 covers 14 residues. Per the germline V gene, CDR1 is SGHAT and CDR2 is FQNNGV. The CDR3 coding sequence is TGTGCCAGCAGCTTAAACCGGCTCTCCTACGAGCAGTACTTC. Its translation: CASSLNRLSYEQYF.

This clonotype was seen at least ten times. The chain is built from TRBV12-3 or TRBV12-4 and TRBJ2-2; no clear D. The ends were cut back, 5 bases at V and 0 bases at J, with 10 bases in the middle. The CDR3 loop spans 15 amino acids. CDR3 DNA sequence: TGTGCCAGCAGTAGGCAGGTTGCGAACACCGGGGAGCTGTTTTTT. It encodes CASSRQVANTGELFF.